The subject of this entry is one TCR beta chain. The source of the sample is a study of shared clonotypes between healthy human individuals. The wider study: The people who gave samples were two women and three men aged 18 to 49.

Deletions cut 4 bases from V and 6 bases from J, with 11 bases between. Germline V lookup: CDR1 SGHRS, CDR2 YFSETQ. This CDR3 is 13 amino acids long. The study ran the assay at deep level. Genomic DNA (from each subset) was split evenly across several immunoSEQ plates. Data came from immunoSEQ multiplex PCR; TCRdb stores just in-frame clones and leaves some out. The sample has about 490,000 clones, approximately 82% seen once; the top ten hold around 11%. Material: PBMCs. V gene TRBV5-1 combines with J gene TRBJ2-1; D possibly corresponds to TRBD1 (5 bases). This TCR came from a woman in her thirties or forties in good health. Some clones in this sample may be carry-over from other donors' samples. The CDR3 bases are TGCGCCAGCAGCCTATCACAGGTCAATGAGCAGTTCTTC. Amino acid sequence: CASSLSQVNEQFF.